In its sample, the clone carrying this T cell receptor (beta chain) is large. Its antigen remains unknown. This CDR3 has 12 residues. The V and J ends lost 4 bases and 6 bases respectively, with 11 bases between them. The germline gives CDR1 SQVTM, CDR2 ANQGSEA. From blood, about 220-500 ng of genomic DNA served as TRB template. The data are from a study of T and B cells in COVID-19 patients. General study findings and limits: In COVID-19 patients, T cell receptor beta variable and joining gene use was reportedly strongly skewed.

TRB rearrangements were amplified by multiplex PCR with BIOMED2 TRB-A/B primers. Via MiXCR, TCRdb re-called the multiplex PCR reads, giving one row per CDR3 protein. The profile covers about 7,800 distinct CDR3 sequences, with 40% appearing a single time and more than 2.5% taken by the ten largest. This receptor was taken from a human donor who had recovered from COVID-19. Sequencing input: blood. The rearrangement joins TRBV29-1 to TRBJ2-3; TRBD1 or TRBD2 may be the D gene (5 bases each). The CDR3 loop is CSVVGAADTQYF. The CDR3 region has the DNA TGCAGCGTTGTCGGGGCGGCTGATACGCAGTATTTT.